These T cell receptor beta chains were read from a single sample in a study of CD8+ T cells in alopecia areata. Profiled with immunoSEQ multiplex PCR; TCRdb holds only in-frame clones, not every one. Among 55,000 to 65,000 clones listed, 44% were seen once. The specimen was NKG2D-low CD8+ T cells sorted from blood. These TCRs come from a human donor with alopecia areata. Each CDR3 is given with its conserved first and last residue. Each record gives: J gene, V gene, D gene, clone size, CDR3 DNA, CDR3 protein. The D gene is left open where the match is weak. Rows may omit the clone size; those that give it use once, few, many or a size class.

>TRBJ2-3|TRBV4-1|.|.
TGCGCCAGCAGCCAAGATGGGAGGTATAGCACAGATACGCAGTATTTT
CASSQDGRYSTDTQYF
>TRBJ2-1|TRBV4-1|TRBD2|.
TGCGCCAGCAGCCAGGGAGGGGCCTACAATGAGCAGTTCTTC
CASSQGGAYNEQFF
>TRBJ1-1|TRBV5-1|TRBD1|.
TGCGCCAGCAGCTCACACCGGACAGGCGGAAACACTGAAGCTTTCTTT
CASSSHRTGGNTEAFF
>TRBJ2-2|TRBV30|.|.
TGTGCCTGGAGCCGGGACTCCGCGAACACCGGGGAGCTGTTTTTT
CAWSRDSANTGELFF
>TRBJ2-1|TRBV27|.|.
TGTGCCAGCAGTTTGGGGACCTACAATGAGCAGTTCTTC
CASSLGTYNEQFF
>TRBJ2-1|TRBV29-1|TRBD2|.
TGCAGCGTTGGCGGGAGGTGGAATGAGCAGTTCTTC
CSVGGRWNEQFF
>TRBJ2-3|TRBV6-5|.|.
TGTGCCAGCAGTTACTCTAGCTCAGGTAGCACAGATACGCAGTATTTT
CASSYSSSGSTDTQYF
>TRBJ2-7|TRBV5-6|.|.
TGTGCCAGCAGCTTGGGACAACTGTACGAGCAGTACTTC
CASSLGQLYEQYF
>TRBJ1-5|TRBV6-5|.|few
TGTGCCAGTTCTCCATCGGAGGTCCAGCAGCCCCAGCATTTT
CASSPSEVQQPQHF
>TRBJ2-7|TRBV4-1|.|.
TGCGCCAGCAGCCAAACCGGGACAACAGCCTACGAGCAGTACTTC
CASSQTGTTAYEQYF
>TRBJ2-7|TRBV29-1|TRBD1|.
TGCAGCGTTGGGACAGGGTCAACCTACGAGCAGTACTTC
CSVGTGSTYEQYF
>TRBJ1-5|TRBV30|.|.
TGTGCCTGGAGTAAGACGTGGAATCAGCCCCAGCATTTT
CAWSKTWNQPQHF
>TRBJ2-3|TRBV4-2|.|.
TGTGCCAGCAGCCAAGTGGATGAAGCAGATACGCAGTATTTT
CASSQVDEADTQYF
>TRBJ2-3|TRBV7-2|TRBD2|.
TGTGCCAGCAGCCTAATAGCGGGAGGGGCAGATACGCAGTATTTT
CASSLIAGGADTQYF
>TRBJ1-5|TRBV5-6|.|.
TGTGCCAGCAGCTCGTCAGAAAATCAGCCCCAGCATTTT
CASSSSENQPQHF
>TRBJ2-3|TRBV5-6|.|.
TGTGCCAGCAGCTTCAATTACGGGGGCACAGATACGCAGTATTTT
CASSFNYGGTDTQYF
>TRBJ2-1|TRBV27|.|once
TGTGCCAGCAGTATAACGGACAGACACAATGAGCAGTTCTTC
CASSITDRHNEQFF
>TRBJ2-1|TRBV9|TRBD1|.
TGTGCCAGCAGCGGTAGATCGGACAGGGGGCGTGAGCAGTTCTTC
CASSGRSDRGREQFF
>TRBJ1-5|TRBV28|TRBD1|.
TGTGCCAGCAGGATTACAGGGGGGGGTCAGCCCCAGCATTTT
CASRITGGGQPQHF
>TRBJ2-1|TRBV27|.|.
TGTGCCAGCAGTCCTCGCGGGGGCCGGGACAATGAGCAGTTCTTC
CASSPRGGRDNEQFF
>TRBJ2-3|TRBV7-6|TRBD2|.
TGTGCCAGCAGCGCAAGGCGAGCGGGAGTCACAGATACGCAGTATTTT
CASSARRAGVTDTQYF
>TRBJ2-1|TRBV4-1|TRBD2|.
TGCGCCAGCAGCCAAGATCAACTAGCGGGTTTCGATGAGCAGTTCTTC
CASSQDQLAGFDEQFF
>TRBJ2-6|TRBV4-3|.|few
TGCGCCAGCAGCCAAGATGCAGGGTCTGGGGCCAACGTCCTGACTTTC
CASSQDAGSGANVLTF
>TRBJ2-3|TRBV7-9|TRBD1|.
TGTGCCAGCACCCCCGCGACAGGGCAGAAAACAGATACGCAGTATTTT
CASTPATGQKTDTQYF
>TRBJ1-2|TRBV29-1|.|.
TGCAGCGTCTATTACGGCTATGGCTACACCTTC
CSVYYGYGYTF
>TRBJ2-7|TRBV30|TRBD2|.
TGTGCCTGGAGTACTACCGGGACTAGCGACTACGAGCAGTACTTC
CAWSTTGTSDYEQYF
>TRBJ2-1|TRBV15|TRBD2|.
TGTGCCACCAGCAGAGCCGGGCGGGGGGCCCCCTACAATGAGCAGTTCTTC
CATSRAGRGAPYNEQFF
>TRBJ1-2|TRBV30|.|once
TGTGCCTGGCGTCCCGACGGGGACTATGGCTACACCTTC
CAWRPDGDYGYTF